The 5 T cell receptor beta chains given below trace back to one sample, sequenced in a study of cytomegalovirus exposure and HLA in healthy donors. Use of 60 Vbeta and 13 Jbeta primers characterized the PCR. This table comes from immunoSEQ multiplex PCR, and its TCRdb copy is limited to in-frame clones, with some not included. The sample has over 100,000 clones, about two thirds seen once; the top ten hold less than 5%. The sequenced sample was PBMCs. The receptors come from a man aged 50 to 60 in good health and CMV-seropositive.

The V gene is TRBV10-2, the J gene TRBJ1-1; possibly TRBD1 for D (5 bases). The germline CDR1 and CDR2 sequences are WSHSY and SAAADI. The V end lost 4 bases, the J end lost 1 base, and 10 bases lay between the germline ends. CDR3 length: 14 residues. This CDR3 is CASSGSGGNTEAFF. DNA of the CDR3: TGCGCCAGCAGTGGAAGCGGGGGGAACACTGAAGCTTTCTTT.

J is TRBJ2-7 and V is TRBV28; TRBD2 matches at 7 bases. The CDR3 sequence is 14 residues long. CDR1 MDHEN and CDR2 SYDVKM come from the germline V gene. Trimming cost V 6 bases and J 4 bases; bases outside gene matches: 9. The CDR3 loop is CASSLAGEWYEQYF. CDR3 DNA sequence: TGTGCCAGCAGCCTCGCGGGAGAGTGGTACGAGCAGTACTTC.

DNA for the CDR3: TGTGCCATCAGCGACAGGGATCAAGAGACCCAGTACTTC. This encodes CAISDRDQETQYF. The rearrangement uses TRBV10-3 and TRBJ2-5, with 7 bases that match TRBD1. Germline CDR1 ENHRY, CDR2 SYGVKD. J gave up 2 bases and V 6 bases, and 3 bases lay outside the gene matches. The CDR3 sequence is 13 residues long.

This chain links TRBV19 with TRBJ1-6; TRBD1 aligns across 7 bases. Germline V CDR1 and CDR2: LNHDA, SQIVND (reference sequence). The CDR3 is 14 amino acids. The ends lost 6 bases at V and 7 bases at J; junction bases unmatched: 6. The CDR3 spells CASRLGQTNSPLHF. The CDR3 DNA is TGTGCCAGTAGGCTGGGACAGACAAATTCACCCCTCCACTTT.

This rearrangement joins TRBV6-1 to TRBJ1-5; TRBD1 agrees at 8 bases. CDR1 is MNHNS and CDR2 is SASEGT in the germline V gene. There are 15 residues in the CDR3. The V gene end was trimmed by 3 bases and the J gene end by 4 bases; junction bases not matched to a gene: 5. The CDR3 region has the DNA TGTGCCAGCAGTGACGGACAGGGTGGAAATCAGCCCCAGCATTTT. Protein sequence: CASSDGQGGNQPQHF.